One TCR beta chain is described in this entry. The antigen is undetermined. This specimen comes from a study of CD8 T cells in ankylosing spondylitis. The CDR3 is made up of 15 amino acids. CDR1 DFQATT and CDR2 SNEGSKA come from the germline V gene (reference sequence). J gave up 9 bases and V 7 bases, and 14 bases lay outside the gene matches. General observations from the study: Previously reported in reactive arthritis synovial fluid and blood were some of the motif variants. Significant enrichment of disease-linked clones was reported in matched ankylosing spondylitis synovial fluid. About 8 highly homologous variants made up a TCR beta motif that seemed to typify ankylosing spondylitis blood.

Quantitative barcoded 5'-RACE was used to prepare TCR beta libraries. TCRdb reanalysed the 5' RACE reads using MiXCR and keeps one entry per CDR3 protein. The sample contains 750,000 to 850,000 distinct CDR3 sequences, 12% of which appear only once. This chain uses TRBV20-1 with TRBJ2-1; 11 bases match TRBD2. The clonotype originates from a male donor with ankylosing spondylitis. The specimen sequenced was blood, either unsorted or a sorted T cell fraction (not recorded which). The CDR3 protein is CSVTTSGTREGEQFF. The CDR3 coding sequence is TGCAGTGTCACGACTAGCGGGACCCGGGAGGGTGAGCAGTTCTTC.